This TCR beta chain was sequenced during a study of cytomegalovirus exposure and HLA in healthy donors (dated by TCRdb to the late 2010s). About the full investigation: According to an earlier analysis of a few hundred of the donors, about 190 million T cells yielded roughly 110 million unique TCR beta sequences and around 280 Gb of sequence data. An early release that covered around 590 HLA-typed donors contained approximately 320 gigabases of sequencing data and 80 million or so unique TCR sequences. Of the roughly 400 genotyped donors, approximately 82% fell in the genetic ancestry cluster associated with self-reported Caucasian donors. The study aimed to test whether signatures of past pathogen exposure could be identified by cataloging public T cell receptors. The study profiled the T cell repertoires of approximately 700 subjects by immunosequencing and related them to cytomegalovirus serostatus. Along with the approximately 620-subject first cohort, a separate validation cohort of around 110 different subjects was used. The study combined high-throughput TCR immunosequencing, statistical association of individual TCRs with disease status, and machine learning to predict cytomegalovirus infection status. A later analysis re-examined previously published TCR beta repertoires from 500 to 700 donors and added high-resolution HLA genotyping to investigate patterns of TCR occurrence. In the later analysis, no new phenotypic data were used to find candidate immune exposures; instead, reliance was placed on TCR beta sequences and their occurrence across donors. An earlier analysis of around 580 of the donors used high-throughput TCR beta sequencing to judge whether each TCR beta V gene segment behaved as functional or pseudogenic. Donor age, sex, ethnicity and CMV serostatus were compiled alongside the repertoire data. In a later genetic analysis, genome-wide SNP genotypes for about 65% of the roughly 670 donors were used, and that subset was treated as a discovery cohort. Every discovery cohort repertoire had been produced on one sequencing platform. HLA typing covered class I and class II loci at four-digit resolution. Typing coverage differed by locus: A, B, C, DRB1 and DQB1 were typed in roughly 620-640 donors, DQA1 in about 500, DPA1 in nearly 610, and DPB1 in roughly 450. Four to six DR-DQ haplotypes were handled as single units for association and clustering because linkage in the cohort was strong. Among some 400 genotyped donors of the cohort, an average of around 250,000 unique TCR beta nucleotide sequences was sequenced per donor, of which approximately 19% were non-productive. What the authors observed across the whole study: Specific HLA alleles were associated with 16,951 TCR beta sequences at a false discovery rate of 0.05 in a later analysis. In a later genetic analysis, fewer N-insertions in productive TCRs were reported among donors in an Asian-associated ancestry cluster than the roughly 700-donor mean. A later analysis found that TCR association rates varied across HLA loci, with DRB1 alleles showing the most associated TCRs and HLA-C alleles the fewest. Because counts were too low, seventeen rarely observed V segments, including chromosome 9 orphons, were excluded from the earlier analysis of 587 of the donors. In a later analysis, HLA-associated TCR beta chains showed more clonal expansion and lower generation probabilities than non-associated chains that were equally common. According to the authors, the approach could potentially be generalized to other disease states and immunological phenotypes. Roughly uniform sequencing depth across donors was assumed in presence/absence analyses, although this assumption may not hold. Correlated functional status among segregating V segments might be attributable to linkage disequilibrium, but an unknown experimental factor could not be ruled out. The cohort was sequenced for TCR beta chains only, and without alpha or paired-chain data the features that could be detected were limited. V-gene and J-gene trimming of TCR beta chains was associated with a missense DCLRE1C variant in a later genetic analysis, and the association was replicated in an independent cohort. A further reported finding was that TCR beta sequences accurately predicted the HLA-A and HLA-B alleles for most subjects in the first cohort. Most TCR sequences were observed very rarely across donors, whereas some public TCRs were present in many individuals. When HLA alleles, especially DR and DQ, strongly co-occurred, TCR associations were difficult to assign to individual alleles. An earlier analysis of approximately 570 of the donors showed that most TCR beta V segments appeared in productive rearrangements either about 87% or about 30% of the time, which broadly matched IMGT annotations. The only immune exposure information available for the cohort was CMV serostatus. The classifier was reported to diagnose cytomegalovirus status with high specificity and sensitivity in both the original cohort and the validation cohort. Because some donors lacked HLA typing at each locus, the association tests relied only on the typed subset. A total of 150 or so TCR beta chains were listed by the study as associated with cytomegalovirus. A few of the identified cytomegalovirus-associated TCR beta chains were confirmed in vitro to be specific for cytomegalovirus antigens. A later analysis found that most CMV-associated TCR beta chains appeared HLA-restricted, with HLA associations seemingly driven largely by CMV exposure. A cluster of highly shared sequence variants was judged likely to be a technical artifact of the sequencing pipeline. The 87-base-pair reads could not distinguish some IMGT-functional V segments, including TRBV6-2 and TRBV6-3, so those segments were excluded. Several of the top co-occurrence clusters appeared to be linked to parvovirus B19, influenza, CMV and Epstein-Barr virus, according to a later analysis.

Libraries were constructed by the immunoSEQ multiplex PCR assay. The multiplex PCR relied on a mix of 60 forward primers for TCR Vbeta segments and 13 reverse primers for TCR Jbeta segments. Amplification of the CDR3 region of rearranged TCR beta genes was performed with a multiplex PCR assay on genomic DNA. Amplified TCR beta libraries were sequenced as 87-base-pair reads on the Illumina HiSeq System. The paper's processing steps were these. A later analysis tallied around 87 million unique TCR beta chains across the approximately 670 repertoires, and approximately 12 million of those chains were shared by two or more donors. Raw reads were error-corrected and collapsed into unique sequences by a nearest-neighbor algorithm in which closely related sequences were merged to remove PCR and sequencing errors. V, D and J gene segments were assigned by aligning CDR3 sequences to IMGT reference sequences. Each retained sequence needed at least a six-nucleotide match to both a V gene segment and a J gene segment. Rearrangements were classified as productive when the CDR3 lacked stop codons and remained in frame with V and J, and all other rearrangements were classified as non-productive. CDR3 was defined according to IMGT convention as the region running from the second conserved V-encoded cysteine to the conserved J-encoded phenylalanine. The earlier analysis of roughly 590 of the donors excluded any sequence lacking an unambiguous match to a single V gene segment. An earlier analysis of fewer than 750 of the donors called V segments functional above 56.7% productive rearrangements and segregating when the between-donor standard deviation exceeded 5%. A statistical classification framework was built to diagnose cytomegalovirus status from the catalog of TCR beta chain sequences. A later analysis assigned V and J genes by comparing TCR nucleotide sequences with IMGT/GENE-DB human TR gene sequences. In a later analysis, CDR3 sequences and most-parsimonious VDJ recombination scenarios were assigned using the TCRdist pipeline. In a later analysis, every TCR beta chain was defined by the combination of its CDR3 amino acid sequence and its V-gene family, and reads without a unique V-gene family were dropped. To address suspected cross-contamination and a sequencing artifact, a later analysis removed approximately 600 highly shared, low-generation-probability nucleotide sequences. In a later analysis, a clonal expansion index for each public chain was calculated from normalized within-repertoire ranks of inferred template counts. A later analysis computed generation probabilities with a VDJ recombination model fitted to out-of-frame rearrangements, and checked the results against IGoR. In a later analysis, TCR-TCR, TCR-HLA and TCR-CMV co-occurrence was scored with hypergeometric tests, and a repertoire-size bias correction was applied to TCR pairs. In a later analysis, false discovery rates were estimated by permuting HLA or CMV assignments 20 times. In a later analysis, co-occurring TCRs were grouped using DBSCAN, with TCRdist sequence similarity added in when clustering inside HLA-allele-positive subsets. Co-occurrence clustering excluded repertoires with fewer than 30,000 or more than 120,000 public chains, plus five with anomalous nucleotide sharing. The immuneACCESS repertoire file appears here via TCRdb, limited to in-frame rearrangements. These files lack a portion of the clones; in checked studies, under half of the deficit traces to unresolved V genes, and the cause of the others is not known. The V and J calls and clone size are taken from that table; D and trimming were inferred from the DNA. Counted in this sample were 180,000 or so clones; 82% of them appeared once. Of the sample, 0.075% to 0.1% is held by the ten largest clones.

V has 1 base trimmed and J has 3 bases trimmed; junction bases matching no gene number 9. Sequences LGHNA (CDR1) and YNFKEQ (CDR2) are obtained from the germline V gene. The CDR3 goes from the cysteine to the phenylalanine over 16 residues. Only CDR3 DNA is held: 48 bases, read in frame from base 1. The cohort consisted of 670 or so healthy bone marrow donors. At the time of sampling, every cohort member was nominally healthy, though immune exposures that went unrecorded were likely present. The donor tested CMV seronegative, placing the donor among the 352 seronegative members of the cohort. Each donor provided a peripheral blood sample, and peripheral blood mononuclear cells were used for TCR beta sequencing. Genomic DNA was extracted from the blood cell samples with the Qiagen DNeasy Blood Extraction Kit. There are a few counts of this clone. Its binding antigen is unknown. No quality values exist for individual bases; no much larger clone is one base distant.

Sequencing input: PBMCs. This TCR derives from a boy younger than 10 in good health and CMV-seronegative. The sequence is built from TRBV4-2 and TRBJ2-7, and 7 bases in between align with TRBD2. This receptor carries the CDR3 CASSQGPRSGGYEQYF. The nucleotide sequence reads as follows: TGTGCCAGCAGCCAAGGACCGCGCTCGGGAGGCTACGAGCAGTACTTC.